The 11 T cell receptor beta chains below all came from one sample that was sequenced in a study of T cells in localized non-small cell lung cancer. Assay: immunoSEQ multiplex PCR; the TCRdb copy retains only in-frame clones and omits some. The sample has 31,000 or so clones; roughly 87% are singletons. The sample here was peripheral blood mononuclear cells, taken before any cancer treatment. All receptors come from a woman aged 40-69 years with stage III lung adenocarcinoma.

V and J are TRBV30 and TRBJ1-5, with D unclear. The CDR3 covers 12 residues. The ends were cut back, 2 bases at V and 3 bases at J, with 5 bases in the middle. Germline CDR1 GTSNPN, CDR2 SVGIG (reference sequence). CDR3 sequence: CAWSWVNQPQHF. The CDR3 DNA sequence: TGTGCCTGGAGTTGGGTCAATCAGCCCCAGCATTTT. Full variable domain (missing parts from reference TRBV30 and TRBJ1-5): SQTIHQWPATLVQPVGSPLSLECTVEGTSNPNLYWYRQAAGRGLQLLFYSVGIGQISSEVPQNLSASRPQDRQFILSSKKLLLSDSGFYLCAWSWVNQPQHFGDGTRLSIL.

The chain links TRBV28 to TRBJ1-1; D gene ambiguous. Per germline, CDR1 MDHEN and CDR2 SYDVKM. This CDR3 has 12 residues. DNA for the CDR3: TGTGCGACGCACGGGTTAGAGACTGAAGCTTTCTTT. This translates into CATHGLETEAFF.

V gene TRBV19 combines with J gene TRBJ2-1, with D possibly matching TRBD2 (5 bases). The CDR3 covers 15 residues. With 1 base removed from V and 6 bases from J, the gap between germline ends came to 13 bases. CDR1 and CDR2 from the germline V gene are LNHDA and SQIVND (reference sequence). Here the CDR3 reads CASSIASNGVNEQFF. The CDR3 DNA sequence: TGTGCCAGTAGTATAGCGAGCAACGGGGTCAATGAGCAGTTCTTC.

The V and J genes are TRBV5-1 and TRBJ2-1, with 9 positions matching TRBD2. V shed 2 bases, J shed 2 bases, and the junction held 2 bases outside the gene matches. Germline CDR1 SGHRS, CDR2 YFSETQ. The CDR3 contains 15 residues. The CDR3 protein is CASSFSGSPYNEQFF. The DNA of the CDR3 is TGCGCCAGCAGCTTTAGCGGGAGCCCCTACAATGAGCAGTTCTTC.

The CDR3 region has the DNA TGTGCCAGCAGCAAAGTAAGGGAGAACCGCGGCTCACCCCTCCACTTT. As protein: CASSKVRENRGSPLHF. This chain connects TRBV21-1 to TRBJ1-6. TRBV21-1 is labeled a pseudogene. The CDR3 is 16 residues long.

The rearrangement uses TRBV7-6 and TRBJ2-5, with 10 bases that match TRBD2. This CDR3 has 14 amino acids. The V gene's germline CDR1 is SGHVS and CDR2 FNYEAQ. Losses at the gene ends were 5 bases for V and 4 bases for J; bases not matched to a gene: 4. The CDR3 sequence: CASSSGGAAETQYF. The CDR3 DNA reads as TGTGCCAGCAGCAGCGGGGGGGCCGCAGAGACCCAGTACTTC. The entire variable domain, with the rest obtained from reference TRBV7-6 and TRBJ2-5, is as follows: GAGVSQSPRYKVTKRGQDVALRCDPISGHVSLYWYRQALGQGPEFLTYFNYEAQQDKSGLPNDRFSAERPEGSISTLTIQRTEQRDSAMYRCASSSGGAAETQYFGPGTRLLVL.

The genes are TRBV29-1 and TRBJ2-2; D unclear. CDR1 and CDR2 from the germline V gene are SQVTM and ANQGSEA. This CDR3 has 14 residues. Trimming left V 6 bases short and J 0 bases short, with 11 bases between. In DNA, the CDR3 is TGCAGCGTCGGCTCCAGCGCGAACACCGGGGAGCTGTTTTTT. Protein sequence: CSVGSSANTGELFF.

This sequence joins TRBV5-4 and TRBJ1-2, with D hard to call. This CDR3 has 13 residues. In germline, CDR1 is SGHNT, CDR2 YYREEE (reference sequence). Deletions cut 1 base from V and 0 bases from J, with 4 bases between. CDR3 region: CASSLKPNYGYTF. CDR3 in DNA: TGTGCCAGCAGCTTGAAACCTAACTATGGCTACACCTTC. The full variable domain, its missing parts supplied by reference TRBV5-4 and TRBJ1-2, is ETGVTQSPTHLIKTRGQQVTLRCSSQSGHNTVSWYQQALGQGPQFIFQYYREEENGRGNFPPRFSGLQFPNYSSELNVNALELDDSALYLCASSLKPNYGYTFGSGTRLTVV.

The chain recombines TRBV18 with TRBJ1-5; TRBD1 is a possible D gene (5 bases). V lost 1 base to trimming and J lost 0 bases, with 7 bases between them. Germline V gene data show CDR1 as KGHSH and CDR2 as LQKENI. The CDR3 has 15 amino acids. CDR3 nucleotides: TGTGCCAGCTCACCACAAGGGGCTAGCAATCAGCCCCAGCATTTT. Amino acid sequence: CASSPQGASNQPQHF.

This clone was observed once. The V gene is TRBV30, the J gene TRBJ2-7, with a possible D match to TRBD2 (7 bases). This CDR3 is 13 amino acids long. Trimming took off 8 bases at V and 1 base at J, with 15 bases between the two ends. In germline, CDR1 is GTSNPN, CDR2 SVGIG (reference sequence). The CDR3 DNA reads TGTGCCCAAACGGGGGGCGGGTCCTACGAGCAGTACTTC. Translation gives CAQTGGGSYEQYF. Supplemented by reference TRBV30 and TRBJ2-7, the full variable domain reads SQTIHQWPATLVQPVGSPLSLECTVEGTSNPNLYWYRQAAGRGLQLLFYSVGIGQISSEVPQNLSASRPQDRQFILSSKKLLLSDSGFYLCAQTGGGSYEQYFGPGTRLTVT.

This rearrangement joins TRBV29-1 to TRBJ1-2; TRBD1 aligns across 7 bases. Trimming took 4 bases from V and 3 from J; bases not matched to a gene: 5. CDR3 length: 13 residues. CDR1 and CDR2 from the germline V gene are SQVTM and ANQGSEA. CDR3 sequence reads: CSVGAGGDYGYTF. In DNA form, the CDR3 reads TGCAGCGTTGGGGCAGGGGGGGACTATGGCTACACCTTC. Filled out from reference TRBV29-1 and TRBJ1-2, the complete variable domain reads SAVISQKPSRDICQRGTSLTIQCQVDSQVTMMFWYRQQPGQSLTLIATANQGSEATYESGFVIDKFPISRPNLTFSTLTVSNMSPEDSSIYLCSVGAGGDYGYTFGSGTRLTVV.